This T cell receptor beta chain emerged from a study of blood T cell repertoires in COVID-19. Per the authors' pipeline: Amplification of reference gene primers provided the estimated nucleated cell counts. Some clones are missing from TCRdb's copy, which holds only in-frame ones; the method was immunoSEQ multiplex PCR. D and trimming were read from the DNA, whereas the V and J calls and clone size are those reported in that table. The data show about 58,000 clones, about 88% seen once. Trimming took 5 bases from V and 5 from J; bases not matched to a gene: 6. Germline CDR1 MNHEY, CDR2 SMNVEV (reference sequence). The CDR3 sequence is 15 residues long.

This receptor was identified in a woman in her sixties or seventies with active COVID-19. This chain links TRBV27 with TRBJ2-1, with TRBD1 matching 10 bases. The sequencing sample was made of peripheral blood. As DNA, the CDR3 is TGTGCCAGCAGTCCGGGACAGGGGTGGAACAATGAGCAGTTCTTC. It is translated as CASSPGQGWNNEQFF.